A selection of T cell receptor beta chains follows, all from one sample in a study of response to subunit inactivated influenza vaccine. TCRdb re-called the RT-PCR reads through MiXCR, storing one row per CDR3 protein. The data contain 280,000 or so distinct CDR3 sequences, roughly a fifth of them singletons. Sample: PBMCs from blood, taken less than 22 months after vaccination. The source is a man between 50 and 75 years old who received an inactivated influenza vaccine. Both conserved end residues are part of each CDR3. A D gene is named only where the DNA matches it firmly. Where a row states a size, it is once, few, many or the class of an expanded clone; other rows omit it.

d_call,j_call,clone_size,v_call,cdr3_aa,cdr3_nt
TRBD1,TRBJ1-1,few,TRBV14,CASSHRTGNTEAFF,TGTGCCAGCAGCCACCGGACAGGGAACACTGAAGCTTTCTTT
TRBD1,TRBJ1-5,-,TRBV28,CASTAGTGVDNQPQHF,TGTGCCAGCACAGCCGGGACAGGGGTTGACAATCAGCCCCAGCATTTT
-,TRBJ1-6,few,TRBV7-2,CASRMGLAGNSPLHF,TGTGCCAGCCGCATGGGCCTTGCAGGGAATTCACCCCTCCACTTT
-,TRBJ1-1,-,TRBV7-2,CASSLDRWAGSTEAFF,TGTGCCAGCAGCTTAGACCGTTGGGCAGGGAGCACTGAAGCTTTCTTT
TRBD1,TRBJ1-6,-,TRBV4-3,CASSSTGQGAYNSPLHF,TGCGCCAGCAGCTCGACAGGGCAGGGGGCATATAATTCACCCCTCCACTTT
-,TRBJ2-1,few,TRBV12-3/TRBV12-4,CASRTTSFNEQFF,TGTGCCAGCAGGACGACTAGTTTCAATGAGCAGTTCTTC
-,TRBJ2-7,-,TRBV7-2,CASSLYGGDNEQYF,TGTGCCAGCAGCTTATATGGGGGAGATAACGAGCAGTACTTC
-,TRBJ2-7,-,TRBV7-8,CASNPRHRLSYEQYF,TGTGCCAGCAACCCACGGCACCGGTTATCCTACGAGCAGTACTTC
-,TRBJ1-1,-,TRBV5-1,CASSLEVSTEAFF,TGCGCCAGCAGCTTGGAGGTAAGCACTGAAGCTTTCTTT
TRBD1,TRBJ1-2,-,TRBV18,CASSPPGGQGQHGYTF,TGTGCCAGCTCACCACCTGGTGGACAGGGACAACATGGCTACACCTTC
TRBD1,TRBJ2-5,-,TRBV7-9,CASSFTGAEETQYF,TGTGCCAGCAGCTTCACAGGGGCAGAAGAGACCCAGTACTTC
-,TRBJ1-1,-,TRBV3-1,CASSPASLNTEAFF,TGTGCCAGCAGCCCGGCGTCCCTGAACACTGAAGCTTTCTTT
-,TRBJ1-1,many,TRBV4-1,CASSQGNRNTEAFF,TGCGCCAGCAGCCAAGGGAATAGGAACACTGAAGCTTTCTTT
-,TRBJ1-2,-,TRBV19,CASSIDRFYGYTF,TGTGCCAGTAGTATAGACAGATTCTATGGCTACACCTTC
TRBD1,TRBJ2-7,many,TRBV20-1,CSARRPVTGSKSYEQYF,TGCAGTGCGCGACGGCCGGTGACAGGGAGTAAATCCTACGAGCAGTACTTC
-,TRBJ2-7,few,TRBV7-6,CASREGAGPHAYEQYF,TGTGCCAGCAGAGAAGGGGCGGGCCCCCACGCCTACGAGCAGTACTTC
-,TRBJ1-1,few,TRBV19,CASSIGRWGGAEAFF,TGTGCCAGTAGTATAGGCCGTTGGGGGGGCGCGGAAGCTTTCTTT
-,TRBJ2-7,-,TRBV4-1,CASSQEGRAYEQYF,TGCGCCAGCAGCCAAGAAGGCAGGGCCTACGAGCAGTACTTC
TRBD1,TRBJ2-7,few,TRBV7-6,CASSSRQGHHYEQYF,TGTGCCAGCAGCTCACGACAGGGACATCACTACGAGCAGTACTTC
TRBD1,TRBJ1-1,few,TRBV4-2,CASSHGTGGLTEAFF,TGTGCCAGCAGCCACGGGACAGGGGGCCTCACTGAAGCTTTCTTT
-,TRBJ1-4,many,TRBV20-1,CSARDHGVGEKLFF,TGCAGTGCTAGAGATCATGGGGTGGGGGAAAAACTGTTTTTT
-,TRBJ2-3,few,TRBV29-1,CSVGGTTTDTQYF,TGCAGCGTTGGGGGCACGACCACAGATACGCAGTATTTT
TRBD2,TRBJ2-1,-,TRBV5-4,CASSPTTSSRAEQFF,TGTGCCAGCAGCCCCACGACTAGCTCGAGGGCGGAGCAGTTCTTC
-,TRBJ1-1,-,TRBV5-4,CASSLGSGPRNTEAFF,TGTGCCAGCAGCTTAGGGTCAGGGCCCAGGAACACTGAAGCTTTCTTT
-,TRBJ2-7,-,TRBV5-6,CASSLEGNYEQYF,TGTGCCAGCAGCTTGGAGGGCAACTACGAGCAGTACTTC
-,TRBJ1-5,-,TRBV5-8,CASSLVGSNSNQPQHF,TGTGCCAGCAGCTTGGTAGGCAGCAATAGCAATCAGCCCCAGCATTTT
-,TRBJ1-2,-,TRBV6-5,CASSYGSWANYGYTF,TGTGCCAGCAGTTACGGGTCTTGGGCTAACTATGGCTACACCTTC
-,TRBJ1-2,-,TRBV12-3/TRBV12-4,CASRFQGLYGYTF,TGTGCCAGCAGATTCCAGGGCTTGTATGGCTACACCTTC
-,TRBJ1-6,-,TRBV27,CAGIEPGGKFNSPLHF,TGTGCCGGGATCGAACCGGGGGGTAAATTTAATTCACCCCTCCACTTT
-,TRBJ1-2,-,TRBV2,CASSDEGHGYTF,TGTGCCAGCAGTGACGAGGGACACGGCTACACCTTC
-,TRBJ1-1,few,TRBV15,CATSRDMGAGGTEAFF,TGTGCCACCAGCAGAGATATGGGGGCGGGGGGCACTGAAGCTTTCTTT
-,TRBJ2-7,few,TRBV5-1,CASSPGGGSYEQYF,TGCGCCAGCAGCCCTGGAGGGGGTTCCTACGAGCAGTACTTC
TRBD1,TRBJ1-2,-,TRBV2,CASSGQGADGYTF,TGTGCCAGCAGTGGACAGGGGGCGGATGGCTACACCTTC
TRBD1,TRBJ1-1,-,TRBV6-5,CASSYTGQGNTEAFF,TGTGCCAGCAGTTACACGGGACAGGGAAACACTGAAGCTTTCTTT
-,TRBJ1-1,few,TRBV18,CASSPQDTMNTEAFF,TGTGCCAGCTCACCTCAAGACACCATGAACACTGAAGCTTTCTTT
-,TRBJ1-2,-,TRBV6-5,CASSFEDGGYTF,TGTGCCAGCAGTTTTGAGGACGGTGGCTACACCTTC
TRBD2,TRBJ2-2,many,TRBV12-3/TRBV12-4,CASSPGLAGNTGELFF,TGTGCCAGCAGTCCGGGACTAGCCGGGAACACCGGGGAGCTGTTTTTT
-,TRBJ2-2,few,TRBV12-3/TRBV12-4,CASSQGLLRNTGELFF,TGTGCCAGCAGTCAGGGTCTCCTTAGGAACACCGGGGAGCTGTTTTTT
-,TRBJ1-2,-,TRBV4-2,CASSQDRIQGGYTF,TGTGCCAGCAGCCAAGACCGGATCCAAGGGGGCTACACCTTC
-,TRBJ2-3,-,TRBV29-1,CSVVLYTDTQYF,TGCAGCGTTGTCTTGTACACAGATACGCAGTATTTT
-,TRBJ2-7,-,TRBV6-1,CASSAPSGAPYEQYF,TGTGCCAGCAGTGCCCCCTCAGGGGCCCCCTACGAGCAGTACTTC